This T cell receptor beta chain originates from a study of monozygotic twins with cystic fibrosis (dated by TCRdb to the early 2020s). The study in broad terms: Barcoded libraries were made from 3 to 3.5 micrograms of fragmented DNA using roughly 16 PCR cycles. TCR beta repertoires were compared within and between 16 monozygotic twin pairs with cystic fibrosis so that genetic influence on V and J gene usage could be assessed. Data for three of the twin pairs had already been reported earlier in a different context. Twins were ranked among roughly 1,000 cohort participants for weight-for-height and FEVPerc (FEV1 disease centile) on the day of blood sampling. Ten female and six male twin pairs, aged roughly 2.0 to 36.4 years (median about 9 years) and mostly children and adolescents, were included in the cohort. Study-wide findings and limitations: Simpson clonality tended to be low (median around 0.0094), which suggests a naive-dominated repertoire, although clonality was higher in the most severely affected patients. In 13 of 16 pairs, V gene usage most closely resembled the co-twin's, and the same held for J usage in 8 of 16 pairs, a pattern suggesting genetic constraints. Significantly higher nucleotide-identical clonotype sharing was observed within monozygotic CF twin pairs than between unrelated CF individuals (P = 0.000026, Mann-Whitney). Only a small cohort was studied, and no association of shared CDR3 numbers with age, concordance or disease severity was found.

On this clone itself: Its antigen is still unknown. No quality values exist for individual bases; no much larger clone is one base distant.

The twin pairs came from the European Cystic Fibrosis Twin and Sibling Study Cohort, which recruited patients from over a hundred CF clinics across 14 European countries. Zygosity and CFTR genotype were verified in-house, and zygosity was tested by multiplex PCR of nine short tandem repeat loci. Each twin gave a peripheral blood sample, and clinical parameters were documented on that same day of blood sampling. Genomic DNA was isolated from peripheral blood cells with phenol/chloroform and kept in TE buffer at 4 degrees C. Counted from cysteine to phenylalanine, this CDR3 has 14 amino acids. Only CDR3 DNA is held: 42 bases, read in frame from base 1. V loses 0 bases, J loses 9 bases, and the germline ends lie 12 bases apart. Looking up the germline V gene (reference sequence) yields CDR1 MNHNY and CDR2 SVGAGI. TCR beta CDR3 regions were amplified by multiplex PCR with the immunoSEQ immune profiling system according to the manufacturer's instructions. Sequencing was performed on an Illumina NextSeq system. The paper's processing steps were these. Sequence data were processed on the immunoSEQ Analyzer platform, and clonality was computed as the square root of Simpson's index of productive rearrangements. V and J usage similarity was measured by Jensen-Shannon distance, and CDR3 generation probabilities were computed with OLGA. Shared CDR3 sequences were searched against the immuneACCESS database (August 2020) and VDJdb (December 2020). TCRdb retrieved this table from immuneACCESS and kept in-frame rearrangements only. Not all clones are present; in checked studies, unresolved V genes account for under half, and no reason is known for the remainder. The D gene and trimming were derived from the DNA, and the V and J assignments and clone size from that table. For this sample the table gives about 9,600 clones, of which about 91% were detected only once. 5% to 7% of the sample rests with the top ten.

This chain joins TRBV6-6 to TRBJ2-1, with the D gene possibly TRBD1 or TRBD2, each one fitting 5 bases. Specimen: blood. This sequence originates from a boy younger than 10 with cystic fibrosis. CDR3 protein: CASSYSRGLSEQFF. DNA sequence: TGTGCCAGCAGTTACTCGAGGGGTTTGTCTGAGCAGTTCTTC.